This T cell receptor (beta chain) came from a study of shared clonotypes between healthy human individuals. Study details: CD8 memory received one plate per donor, CD8 naive two, CD4 memory three and CD4 naive three. Notes on the study in general: Clonotypes not shared had lower generation probabilities than those common to all four donors.

Researchers divided each subset's genomic DNA evenly across several immunoSEQ plates. Sequenced by immunoSEQ multiplex PCR; TCRdb stores in-frame clones only, minus some. The repertoire includes more than 400,000 clones, 90% to 97% of them detected once, and around 0.066% sits in the top ten. The CDR3 consists of 12 residues. Trimming shortened V by 2 bases and J by 5 bases, and 4 bases separated the two germline ends. Germline values: CDR1 MNHNY, CDR2 SVGAGI (reference sequence). A word on this clone: What it recognizes is unknown.

This TCR derives from a woman aged 25 to 39 in good health. The source material was naive CD4+ T cells sorted from blood. Subset described: CD45RA+ positively selected. The V and J genes are TRBV6-6 and TRBJ1-5; no firm D call. CDR3 DNA: TGTGCCAGCAGTTACGGGGATCAGCCCCAGCATTTT. Translating it yields CASSYGDQPQHF.